These 8 T cell receptor beta chains were all obtained from the same sample, sequenced in a study of T cells after yellow fever vaccination. Each CDR3 protein is one row after TCRdb ran MiXCR on the 5' RACE reads. In the table there are 250,000 or so distinct CDR3 sequences, around 3.5% of which are singletons. The sequenced sample was PBMCs, obtained 15 days after the yellow fever booster vaccination. The receptors derive from a man younger than 35 who received the YFV17D yellow fever vaccine.

This clonotype was counted a few times. This chain uses TRBV4-3 with TRBJ2-3; 10 nucleotides align to TRBD2. This CDR3 has 19 residues. After removal of 0 bases from V and 4 bases from J, the junction contained 13 bases not matched to a gene. The V gene's germline CDR1 is LGHNA and CDR2 YSLEER. Here the CDR3 DNA reads TGCGCCAGCAGCCAAGATTTTTTCGGCGCCAGCGGGGGGGCAGATACGCAGTATTTT. This encodes CASSQDFFGASGGADTQYF.

This clonotype appeared many times. The chain combines TRBV5-5 with TRBJ2-1; the D gene could be TRBD1 or TRBD2 (5 bases each). V was cut by 0 bases and J by 7 bases, with 11 bases left in between. CDR3 length equals 14 residues. Germline CDR1 is SGHKS and CDR2 is YYEKEE (reference sequence). CDR3 amino acids: CASSLEVRENEQFF. The CDR3 DNA reads as TGTGCCAGCAGCTTGGAAGTCAGGGAGAATGAGCAGTTCTTC.

This clonotype has a count of ten or more. The chain employs TRBV7-2 and TRBJ2-5; 8 bases are a match to TRBD1. The J segment lost 7 bases and the V segment lost 5 bases, leaving 6 bases of the junction unmatched. Germline V gene lookup returns CDR1 SGHTA and CDR2 FQGNSA. CDR3 length: 13 residues. This chain's CDR3 is CASSKGQAGTQYF. The CDR3 coding sequence is TGTGCCAGCAGCAAGGGACAGGCGGGGACCCAGTACTTC.

This clonotype showed up many times. Written as DNA, the CDR3 is TGTGCTAGTGGTCCCCCGACAGGGGAGGAGACCCAGTACTTC. This sequence encodes CASGPPTGEETQYF. The gene calls are TRBV12-5 and TRBJ2-5; 8 bases match TRBD1. From germline, CDR1 is LGHNT and CDR2 FRNRAP. CDR3 size: 14 residues. V lost 5 bases and J lost 5; bases outside the gene matches: 7. Full variable domain (remainder filled in from reference TRBV12-5 and TRBJ2-5): DARVTQTPRHKVTEMGQEVTMRCQPILGHNTVFWYRQTMMQGLELLAYFRNRAPLDDSGMPKDRFSAEMPDATLATLKIQPSEPRDSAVYFCASGPPTGEETQYFGPGTRLLVL.

This clonotype was observed many times. CDR3 sequence: CASSQDPGLAVKIHEQFF. The CDR3 DNA reads as TGCGCCAGCAGCCAGGATCCGGGACTAGCCGTTAAGATCCATGAGCAGTTCTTC. The genes are TRBV4-3 and TRBJ2-1; 9 nucleotides match TRBD2. The CDR3 covers 18 residues. The trim removed 3 bases at V and 8 bases at J, leaving 17 bases unmatched. Germline V lookup: CDR1 LGHNA, CDR2 YSLEER.

This clonotype was found many times. The chain has TRBV5-4 and TRBJ1-4; D gene ambiguous. Trimming left V 3 bases short and J 1 base short, with 4 bases between. Germline V gene data show CDR1 as SGHNT and CDR2 as YYREEE (reference sequence). The CDR3 loop spans 13 amino acids. Written as DNA, the CDR3 is TGTGCCAGCAGCTCCCAAACTAATGAAAAACTGTTTTTT. The encoded protein is CASSSQTNEKLFF.

Comments on this clonotype: Being one base from a much bigger clone, this may be a read error. This chain uses TRBV29-1 with TRBJ1-2; D uncertain. CDR3 length: 14 amino acids. Per the germline V gene, CDR1 is SQVTM and CDR2 is ANQGSEA. The V end was cut by 4 bases, the J end by 4 bases, with 16 bases between. The CDR3 sequence is CSVASLPGSYGYTF. In DNA, the CDR3 is TGCAGCGTTGCGTCCCTGCCCGGTAGCTATGGCTACACCTTC.

This clonotype was seen at least ten times. The chain recombines TRBV7-9 with TRBJ1-1; D might be TRBD1 (6 bases). Germline CDR1 reads SEHNR; CDR2 reads FQNEAQ (reference sequence). V was trimmed by 2 bases and J by 0 bases, leaving 7 bases between them. The CDR3 covers 14 residues. CDR3 region: CASSLKGVNTEAFF. The CDR3 nucleotides are TGTGCCAGCAGCTTAAAGGGGGTGAACACTGAAGCTTTCTTT. Based on the CDR3 plus reference TRBV7-9 and TRBJ1-1, the full variable domain is DTGVSQNPRHKITKRGQNVTFRCDPISEHNRLYWYRQTLGQGPEFLTYFQNEAQLEKSRLLSDRFSAERPKGSFSTLEIQRTEQGDSAMYLCASSLKGVNTEAFFGQGTRLTVV.